One TCR beta chain is described in this entry. The antigen is undetermined. Other DNA sequences from this sample encode an identical CDR3 as well. This record belongs to a study of cytomegalovirus exposure and HLA in healthy donors. Findings and caveats of the study: CMV serostatus was the sole immune exposure information available. For most TCR sequences rarity was the rule, although some public TCRs occurred in many donors. Earlier findings revealed that most TCR beta V segments proved productive either about 90% or about 30% of the time. With DRB1 most and HLA-C fewest, TCR association rates differed between HLA loci in a later analysis.

PCR employed 60 Vbeta and 13 Jbeta primers. Here immunoSEQ multiplex PCR was the method, and the copy in TCRdb shows in-frame clones only, minus some. The sample records some 270,000 clones, around 90% being singletons. Sequenced: PBMCs. The receptor was derived from a girl aged 2-10 years in good health and CMV-seronegative.

CDR3 in DNA: TGCAGTGCTAGACGGGATACGCAGTATTTT. Translating it yields CSARRDTQYF. The chain recombines TRBV20-1 with TRBJ2-3, with no clear D. The V gene lost 2 bases and the J gene lost 6 bases, with 3 bases spanning the gap. Germline V gene sequence: CDR1 DFQATT, CDR2 SNEGSKA (reference sequence). The CDR3 runs to 10 residues.